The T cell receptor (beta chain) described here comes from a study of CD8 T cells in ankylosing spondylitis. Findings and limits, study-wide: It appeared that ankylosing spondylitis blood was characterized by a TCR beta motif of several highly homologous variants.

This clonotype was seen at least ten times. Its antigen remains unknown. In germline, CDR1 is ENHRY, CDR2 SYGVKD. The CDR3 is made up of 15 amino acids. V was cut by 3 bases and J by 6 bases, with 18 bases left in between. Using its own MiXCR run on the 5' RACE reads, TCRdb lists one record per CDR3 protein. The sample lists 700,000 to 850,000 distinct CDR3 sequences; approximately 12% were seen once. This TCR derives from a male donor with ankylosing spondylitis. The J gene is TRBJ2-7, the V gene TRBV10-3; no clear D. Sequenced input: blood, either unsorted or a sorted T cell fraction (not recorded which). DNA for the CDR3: TGTGCCATCAGTGATACGACTCGCGGTATTGGCGAGCAGTACTTC. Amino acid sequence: CAISDTTRGIGEQYF.